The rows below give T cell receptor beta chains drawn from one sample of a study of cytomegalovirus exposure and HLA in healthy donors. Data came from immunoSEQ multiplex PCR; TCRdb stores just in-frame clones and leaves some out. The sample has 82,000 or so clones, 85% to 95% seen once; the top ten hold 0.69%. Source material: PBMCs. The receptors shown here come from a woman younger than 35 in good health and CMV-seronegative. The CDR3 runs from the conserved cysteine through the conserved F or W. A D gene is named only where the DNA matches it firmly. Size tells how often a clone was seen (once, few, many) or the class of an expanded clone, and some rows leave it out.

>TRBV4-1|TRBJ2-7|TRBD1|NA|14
CASSQGGGGYEQYF
TGCGCCAGCAGCCAAGGAGGGGGCGGGTACGAGCAGTACTTC
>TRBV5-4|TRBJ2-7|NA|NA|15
CASSADRSSSYEQYF
TGTGCCAGCAGCGCCGACAGGTCGAGCTCCTACGAGCAGTACTTC
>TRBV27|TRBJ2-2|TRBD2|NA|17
CASSRTSGSLITGELFF
TGTGCCAGCAGTAGGACTAGCGGGAGTTTAATCACCGGGGAGCTGTTTTTT
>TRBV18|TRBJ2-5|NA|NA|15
CASSPGLGGQETQYF
TGTGCCAGCTCACCAGGGTTGGGGGGCCAAGAGACCCAGTACTTC
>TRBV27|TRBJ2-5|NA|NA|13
CASSLRGKETQYF
TGTGCCAGCAGTTTAAGGGGGAAAGAGACCCAGTACTTC
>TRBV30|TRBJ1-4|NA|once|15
CAWSVGRVSSEKLFF
TGTGCCTGGAGTGTTGGCAGGGTCTCAAGCGAAAAACTGTTTTTT
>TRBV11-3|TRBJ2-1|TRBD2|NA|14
CASSRGLADYEQFF
TGTGCCAGCAGCCGGGGACTAGCGGACTATGAGCAGTTCTTC
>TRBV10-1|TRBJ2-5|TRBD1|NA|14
CASSEETGKETQYF
TGCGCCAGCAGTGAGGAGACAGGGAAAGAGACCCAGTACTTC
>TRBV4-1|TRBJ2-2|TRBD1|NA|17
CASSQVGTGENTGELFF
TGCGCCAGCAGCCAAGTTGGGACAGGGGAGAACACCGGGGAGCTGTTTTTT
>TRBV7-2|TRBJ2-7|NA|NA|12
CASSFHGYEQYF
TGTGCCAGCAGCTTCCACGGGTACGAGCAGTACTTC
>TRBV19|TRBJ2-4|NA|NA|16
CASSISVGIAKNIQYF
TGTGCCAGTAGTATCTCGGTGGGCATAGCCAAAAACATTCAGTACTTC
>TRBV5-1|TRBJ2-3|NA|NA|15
CASSLRSGATDTQYF
TGCGCCAGCAGCTTGCGTAGCGGAGCTACAGATACGCAGTATTTT
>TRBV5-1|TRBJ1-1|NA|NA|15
CANSLWVTENTEAFF
TGCGCCAACAGCTTGTGGGTGACAGAGAACACTGAAGCTTTCTTT
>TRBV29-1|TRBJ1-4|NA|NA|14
CSVKQREVGEKLFF
TGCAGCGTTAAACAGAGGGAAGTAGGTGAAAAACTGTTTTTT
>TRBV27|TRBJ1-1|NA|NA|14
CASSSRPGGTEAFF
TGTGCCAGCAGTTCCCGACCGGGGGGAACTGAAGCTTTCTTT
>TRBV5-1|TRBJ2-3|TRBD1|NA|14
CASSLQGYTDTQYF
TGCGCCAGCAGCTTACAGGGGTACACAGATACGCAGTATTTT
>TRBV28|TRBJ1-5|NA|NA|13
CASRTGLYQPQHF
TGTGCCAGCAGGACAGGTTTATATCAGCCCCAGCATTTT
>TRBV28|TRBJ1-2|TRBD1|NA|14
CASSPQGAQYGYTF
TGTGCCAGCAGTCCTCAGGGGGCCCAGTATGGCTACACCTTC
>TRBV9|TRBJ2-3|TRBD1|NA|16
CASSFRGQGGTDTQYF
TGTGCCAGCAGCTTCAGGGGGCAAGGGGGCACAGATACGCAGTATTTT
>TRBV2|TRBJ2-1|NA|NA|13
CASTNSGYNEQFF
TGTGCCAGCACAAATAGCGGTTACAATGAGCAGTTCTTC
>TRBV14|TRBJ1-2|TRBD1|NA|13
CASSQARDSGYTF
TGTGCCAGCAGCCAAGCCCGGGACAGTGGCTACACCTTC
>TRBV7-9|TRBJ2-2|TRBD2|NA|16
CASSFLTSRNTGELFF
TGTGCCAGCAGCTTTCTGACTAGCCGGAACACCGGGGAGCTGTTTTTT
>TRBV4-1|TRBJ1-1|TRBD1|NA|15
CASSRSDRGFTEAFF
TGCGCCAGCAGCCGATCCGACAGGGGGTTCACTGAAGCTTTCTTT
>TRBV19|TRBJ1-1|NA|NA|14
CASSSPTGNTEAFF
TGTGCCAGTAGTTCGCCTACAGGGAACACTGAAGCTTTCTTT
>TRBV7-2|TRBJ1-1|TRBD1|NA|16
CASSFLPGQGNTEAFF
TGTGCCAGCAGCTTTCTTCCGGGACAGGGGAACACTGAAGCTTTCTTT
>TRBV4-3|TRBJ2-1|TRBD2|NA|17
CASSQDQTSGRGNEQFF
TGCGCCAGCAGCCAAGATCAGACTAGCGGGAGGGGTAATGAGCAGTTCTTC
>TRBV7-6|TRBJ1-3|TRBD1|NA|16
CASSLGQGASGNTIYF
TGTGCCAGCAGCTTAGGACAGGGGGCGTCGGGAAACACCATATATTTT
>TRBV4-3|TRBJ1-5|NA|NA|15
CASSQVHREAQPQHF
TGCGCCAGCAGCCAAGTTCACAGGGAAGCTCAGCCCCAGCATTTT
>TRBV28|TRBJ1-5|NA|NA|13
CASSSLPNQPQHF
TGTGCCAGCAGTTCCCTCCCCAATCAGCCCCAGCATTTT
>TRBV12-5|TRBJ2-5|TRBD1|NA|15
CASGLVPGQQETQYF
TGTGCTAGTGGTTTGGTACCGGGACAGCAAGAGACCCAGTACTTC
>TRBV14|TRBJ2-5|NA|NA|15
CASSQGLVVRETQYF
TGTGCCAGCAGCCAGGGACTCGTCGTAAGAGAGACCCAGTACTTC
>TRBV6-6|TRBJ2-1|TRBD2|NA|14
CASSWAGVYNEQFF
TGTGCCAGCAGTTGGGCGGGAGTTTACAATGAGCAGTTCTTC
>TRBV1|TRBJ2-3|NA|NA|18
CTSSQEPCGGACTDTQYF
TGCACCAGCAGCCAAGAACCCTGCGGGGGGGCTTGCACAGATACGCAGTATTTT
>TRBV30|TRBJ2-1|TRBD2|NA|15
CAWSGLADSYNEQFF
TGTGCCTGGAGCGGACTAGCGGATTCCTACAATGAGCAGTTCTTC
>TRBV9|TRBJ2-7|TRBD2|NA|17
CASSASGSSLDTYEQYF
TGTGCCAGCTCAGCTAGCGGGAGTTCCTTGGACACCTACGAGCAGTACTTC
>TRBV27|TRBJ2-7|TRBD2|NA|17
CASSYGLAGGNRYEQYF
TGTGCCAGCAGTTATGGACTAGCGGGAGGGAACCGCTACGAGCAGTACTTC
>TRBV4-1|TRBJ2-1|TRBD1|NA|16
CASSQGQGRTYNEQFF
TGCGCCAGCAGCCAGGGACAGGGGAGGACCTACAATGAGCAGTTCTTC
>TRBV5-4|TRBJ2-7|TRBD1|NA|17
CASSQPSDRFSSYEQYF
TGTGCCAGCAGCCAGCCGTCGGACAGGTTTAGCTCCTACGAGCAGTACTTC
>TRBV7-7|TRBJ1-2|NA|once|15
CASSLRGDSAYGYTF
TGTGCCAGCAGCTTACGAGGAGACAGTGCCTATGGCTACACCTTC
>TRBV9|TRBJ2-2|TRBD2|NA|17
CASSGGGLAGDFGELFF
TGTGCCAGCAGCGGGGGGGGACTAGCGGGTGATTTCGGGGAGCTGTTTTTT
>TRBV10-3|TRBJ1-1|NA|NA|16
CAISEGLGGVGTEAFF
TGTGCCATCAGTGAGGGCCTTGGGGGGGTGGGTACTGAAGCTTTCTTT
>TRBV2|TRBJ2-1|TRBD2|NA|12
CASTREGHEQFF
TGTGCCAGTACCCGGGAGGGCCACGAGCAGTTCTTC
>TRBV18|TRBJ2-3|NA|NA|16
CASSPQGGSGTDTQYF
TGTGCCAGCTCACCACAAGGAGGCTCAGGCACAGATACGCAGTATTTT
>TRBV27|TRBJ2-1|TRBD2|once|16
CASTPLAGSSYNEQFF
TGTGCCAGCACTCCTCTAGCGGGATCCTCCTACAATGAGCAGTTCTTC